The present TCR beta chain was sequenced within a study of shared clonotypes between healthy human individuals. Positive CCR7 selection of CD45RO-negative cells yielded the naive CD8 cells, and terminally differentiated effector memory CD45RA+ cells were excluded. The CDR3 totals 11 residues. CDR1 and CDR2 from the germline V gene are SEHNR and FQNEAQ (reference sequence). V shed 3 bases and J shed 5 bases, with 4 bases lying between them. The repertoire was sequenced with immunoSEQ multiplex PCR; TCRdb's copy has only in-frame clones and lacks some. Of roughly 590,000 clones in the sample, about 95% are singletons; the top ten hold 0.11%.

The rearrangement links TRBV7-9 to TRBJ1-1; D gene uncertain. The source is a woman in her twenties or thirties in good health. The sample was naive CD8+ T cells sorted from blood. This CDR3 is CASSFVTEAFF. The CDR3 nucleotides are TGTGCCAGCAGCTTTGTTACTGAAGCTTTCTTT.